One and the same sample provided the 30 T cell receptor beta chains below, sequenced in a study of T cells in Graves' hyperthyroidism and ophthalmopathy. RNA transcripts gave rise to amplified TCR beta CDR3 regions. A set of HTBI primers served as the primers for a first-round RT-PCR of the TCR CDR3. A single record per CDR3 protein comes from TCRdb applying MiXCR to the multiplex PCR reads. The data show about 530,000 distinct CDR3 sequences, approximately 17% seen once. The sample comprised blood. The receptors here all came from a young woman with Graves' ophthalmopathy.

With respect to this clonotype: This could be a read error, since a much larger clone is one nucleotide away. This sequence joins TRBV28 and TRBJ1-1; D possibly corresponds to TRBD1 (5 bases). This CDR3 comprises 14 residues. The germline gives CDR1 MDHEN, CDR2 SYDVKM. V lost 7 bases to trimming and J lost 3 bases, with 15 bases between them. The CDR3, as DNA: TGTGCCAGCAACACCGGGGGGGTCCACACTGAAGCTTTCTTT. Its protein is CASNTGGVHTEAFF.

This clonotype occurred many times. The gene calls are TRBV28 and TRBJ2-4; D call uncertain. CDR1 and CDR2 from the germline V gene are MDHEN and SYDVKM. The ends were cut back, 2 bases at V and 1 base at J, with 9 bases in the middle. CDR3 length equals 15 residues. The CDR3: CASSLTDVAKNIQYF. For the CDR3, the DNA is TGTGCCAGCAGTTTAACGGACGTTGCCAAAAACATTCAGTACTTC.

This clonotype was detected a few times. V usage is TRBV30 and J usage is TRBJ2-7; 7 positions agree with TRBD2. Germline V lookup: CDR1 GTSNPN, CDR2 SVGIG (reference sequence). The CDR3 covers 14 residues. V trimming: 5 bases; J trimming: 2 bases; junction bases outside the gene matches: 9. The CDR3 DNA is TGTGCCTGGTCAATGGGAGGGGTCGCCTACGAGCAGTACTTC. Its protein is CAWSMGGVAYEQYF.

This chain uses TRBV19 with TRBJ2-6, with TRBD2 matching over 8 bases. CDR3 length: 16 residues. From germline, CDR1 is LNHDA and CDR2 SQIVND (reference sequence). V shed 8 bases, J shed 4 bases, and the junction held 10 bases outside the gene matches. Written as DNA, the CDR3 is TGTGCCAGTCGGTTGGCGGGAGGATCGGGGGCCAACGTCCTGACTTTC. This gives the protein CASRLAGGSGANVLTF. Together with reference TRBV19 and TRBJ2-6, the CDR3 gives the full variable domain: DGGITQSPKYLFRKEGQNVTLSCEQNLNHDAMYWYRQDPGQGLRLIYYSQIVNDFQKGDIAEGYSVSREKKESFPLTVTSAQKNPTAFYLCASRLAGGSGANVLTFGAGSRLTVL.

In this sample, this clonotype turned up many times. V is TRBV5-1 and J is TRBJ2-1, with TRBD1 matching over 7 bases. The V gene's germline CDR1 is SGHRS and CDR2 YFSETQ. V lost 5 bases and J lost 0; bases outside the gene matches: 14. The CDR3 contains 18 residues. CDR3 bases: TGCGCCAGCAGTCGATGGGGCGACAGACAGGGCTCCTACAATGAGCAGTTCTTC. It encodes CASSRWGDRQGSYNEQFF.

The gene calls are TRBV7-9 and TRBJ2-3; D is undetermined. CDR3 length: 14 residues. Germline V gene sequence: CDR1 SEHNR, CDR2 FQNEAQ (reference sequence). V was cut by 4 bases and J by 5 bases, with 13 bases left in between. The CDR3 nucleotides are TGTGCCAGCAGCTCCCCCTTCATGGGAGATACGCAGTATTTT. Translated: CASSSPFMGDTQYF.

In this sample, this clonotype turned up many times. V gene TRBV30 combines with J gene TRBJ2-5; D might be TRBD1 (6 bases). Between the trimmed V and J ends, which lost 5 bases and 2 bases, there was a span of 12 bases. The CDR3 totals 13 residues. Germline V gene lookup returns CDR1 GTSNPN and CDR2 SVGIG (reference sequence). The CDR3 DNA follows: TGTGCCTGGGGACAGAGGCAGCAAGAGACCCAGTACTTC. This codes for CAWGQRQQETQYF.

This clonotype came up many times. This chain joins TRBV28 and TRBJ2-3; 9 positions agree with TRBD1. CDR3 length equals 14 residues. Germline V lookup: CDR1 MDHEN, CDR2 SYDVKM. V shed 8 bases and J 4 bases; nucleotides not matched to a gene: 7. CDR3 region: CASHAGTGPDTQYF. The CDR3 DNA is TGTGCCAGCCACGCCGGGACAGGGCCAGATACGCAGTATTTT. The whole variable domain, filled in from reference TRBV28 and TRBJ2-3, reads DVKVTQSSRYLVKRTGEKVFLECVQDMDHENMFWYRQDPGLGLRLIYFSYDVKMKEKGDIPEGYSVSREKKERFSLILESASTNQTSMYLCASHAGTGPDTQYFGPGTRLTVL.

This clonotype was seen ten or more times. The chain carries TRBV11-2 and TRBJ1-1; D remains ambiguous. The CDR3 is 13 amino acids. Germline V gene data show CDR1 as SGHAT and CDR2 as FQNNGV. The germline V and J ends were trimmed by 4 bases and 0 bases, with 6 bases remaining between them. The CDR3 loop is CASSSQMNTEAFF. In DNA form, the CDR3 reads TGTGCCAGCAGCTCGCAGATGAACACTGAAGCTTTCTTT.

The rearrangement links TRBV19 to TRBJ1-2; TRBD1 matches 7 bases. The ends lost 7 bases at V and 4 bases at J; junction bases unmatched: 9. Germline V gene lookup returns CDR1 LNHDA and CDR2 SQIVND (reference sequence). This CDR3 has 14 amino acids. The CDR3 DNA reads as TGTGCCAGTAATAGACAGGGTCGAGGCTATGGCTACACCTTC. Amino acid sequence: CASNRQGRGYGYTF.

This chain links TRBV7-2 with TRBJ2-1; the D gene is possibly TRBD1 (6 bases). Per germline, CDR1 SGHTA and CDR2 FQGNSA. Trimming stripped 1 base from V and 8 bases from J, with 15 bases between. The CDR3 is 15 residues long. CDR3 bases: TGTGCCAGCAGCTTAGTAGCCAGGCCAGGGGATGAGCAGTTCTTC. This sequence encodes CASSLVARPGDEQFF.

The V call is TRBV28, the J call TRBJ1-1; 11 bases map to TRBD1. The CDR3 totals 20 residues. The junction had 18 bases not matched to a gene; V was cut back by 3 bases and J by 3 bases. Germline V CDR1 and CDR2: MDHEN, SYDVKM. The CDR3 DNA is TGTGCCAGCAGTTTGATTGGGTGGACAGGGGGCGCAAGTTCGGACACTGAAGCTTTCTTT. As protein: CASSLIGWTGGASSDTEAFF.

At least ten counts were recorded for this clonotype. J is TRBJ2-7 and V is TRBV7-2; D not resolved. The CDR3 covers 11 residues. Germline V gene lookup returns CDR1 SGHTA and CDR2 FQGNSA. V was shortened by 2 bases and J by 6 bases, with 5 bases between the two germline ends. CDR3 DNA sequence: TGTGCCAGCAGCTTATCTAGCGAGCAGTACTTC. Its protein product is CASSLSSEQYF.

This clonotype was seen repeatedly, ten times or more. The CDR3: CASTQVGRVNTEAFF. CDR3 DNA sequence: TGTGCCAGCACCCAAGTTGGCAGGGTGAACACTGAAGCTTTCTTT. V gene TRBV5-6 combines with J gene TRBJ1-1; a weak D match, TRBD1 (5 bases). Trimming stripped 6 bases from V and 0 bases from J, with 15 bases between. CDR1 and CDR2 (germline): SGHDT, YYEEEE. The CDR3 is 15 amino acids.

J is TRBJ2-2 and V is TRBV18; 8 bases agree with TRBD1. The V gene end was trimmed by 5 bases and the J gene end by 6 bases; junction bases not matched to a gene: 5. Germline CDR1 reads KGHSH; CDR2 reads LQKENI. The CDR3 runs to 14 residues. CDR3 amino acids: CASSADRGAGELFF. The CDR3 region has the DNA TGTGCCAGCTCAGCTGACAGGGGAGCCGGGGAGCTGTTTTTT.

The chain joins TRBV11-2 to TRBJ2-1; TRBD2 aligns across 9 bases. This CDR3 is built from 16 residues. V trimming: 4 bases; J trimming: 15 bases; junction bases outside the gene matches: 19. In germline, CDR1 is SGHAT, CDR2 FQNNGV. This chain's CDR3 is CASSSTGREGQVRRFF. CDR3 nucleotide sequence: TGTGCCAGCAGCTCTACGGGGCGGGAGGGCCAGGTTCGTAGGTTCTTC. The whole variable domain, filled in from reference TRBV11-2 and TRBJ2-1, reads EAGVAQSPRYKIIEKRQSVAFWCNPISGHATLYWYQQILGQGPKLLIQFQNNGVVDDSQLPKDRFSAERLKGVDSTLKIQPAKLEDSAVYLCASSSTGREGQVRRFFGPGTRLTVL.

This clonotype has ten or more counts. The V and J genes are TRBV20-1 and TRBJ1-6; D not resolved. The germline V gene has CDR1 DFQATT and CDR2 SNEGSKA (reference sequence). V lost 1 base and J lost 9, with 4 bases in between. There are 11 residues in the CDR3. CDR3 sequence: CSARVGSPLHF. The CDR3 nucleotides are TGCAGTGCTAGAGTCGGTTCACCCCTCCACTTT.

This clonotype was counted ten times or more. The chain employs TRBV7-9 and TRBJ1-5; D uncertain. V was shortened by 5 bases and J by 4 bases, with 12 bases between the two germline ends. CDR3 length: 14 residues. Germline V lookup: CDR1 SEHNR, CDR2 FQNEAQ (reference sequence). CDR3 sequence reads: CASSPVAGNQPQHF. The CDR3 region has the DNA TGTGCCAGCAGCCCGGTCGCGGGGAATCAGCCCCAGCATTTT.

This clonotype was counted a few times. The rearrangement links TRBV5-6 to TRBJ1-2, with 7 bases that match TRBD1. The CDR3 totals 17 residues. V lost 1 base to trimming and J lost 4 bases; unmatched junction nucleotides: 13. Germline V gene data show CDR1 as SGHDT and CDR2 as YYEEEE. Written as DNA, the CDR3 is TGTGCCAGCAGCTTGAGGGGCGACAGGGCGGTTTTCTATGGCTACACCTTC. Its translation is CASSLRGDRAVFYGYTF.

This clonotype was counted a few times. The chain combines TRBV7-2 with TRBJ2-3; tentative D call: TRBD1 (5 bases). Germline V CDR1 and CDR2: SGHTA, FQGNSA. This CDR3 region has 16 residues. With 5 bases removed from V and 6 bases from J, the gap between germline ends came to 21 bases. The CDR3 region has the DNA TGTGCCAGCAGCCCTCAAGGGGATCCTCTTTTGGATACGCAGTATTTT. It is translated as CASSPQGDPLLDTQYF.

This clonotype was observed a handful of times. The rearrangement links TRBV20-1 to TRBJ1-5; possible D gene TRBD1, 5 bases. This CDR3 spans 15 amino acids. V dropped 0 bases and J dropped 1 base, with 10 bases sitting between them. The V gene's germline CDR1 is DFQATT and CDR2 SNEGSKA (reference sequence). The CDR3 DNA follows: TGCAGTGCTAGAGAGGTCCGACAGAGCAATCAGCCCCAGCATTTT. Its protein is CSAREVRQSNQPQHF.

This clonotype was seen many times. The chain joins TRBV20-1 to TRBJ2-7; D unresolved. This CDR3 contains 14 residues. Per the germline V gene, CDR1 is DFQATT and CDR2 is SNEGSKA (reference sequence). V was clipped by 4 bases and J by 3 bases, with 16 bases between them. For the CDR3, the DNA is TGCAGTGCTACAAAACCCACCGGACGCTACGAGCAGTACTTC. Protein product: CSATKPTGRYEQYF.

This clonotype was found many times. V gene TRBV6-2 or TRBV6-3 combines with J gene TRBJ2-1, with no clear D. Germline V gene data show CDR1 as MNHEY and CDR2 as SVGEGT. The CDR3 is made up of 13 amino acids. With 4 bases removed from V and 10 bases from J, the gap between germline ends came to 14 bases. The CDR3 reads CASSFEAYGEQFF. In nucleotides, the CDR3 is TGTGCCAGCAGTTTCGAGGCGTACGGGGAGCAGTTCTTC.

In this sample, this clonotype turned up a few times. The chain recombines TRBV27 with TRBJ1-2; D not certain. From germline, CDR1 is MNHEY and CDR2 SMNVEV (reference sequence). The CDR3 runs 13 residues. V lost 5 bases and J lost 6, with 13 bases in between. CDR3 loop: CASSPHLSHGYTF. The CDR3 region has the DNA TGTGCCAGCAGTCCCCACTTGAGCCATGGCTACACCTTC.

This clonotype was seen many times. The junction departs from the called germline gene at one end, perhaps through a read error. The chain carries TRBV5-1 and TRBJ1-2, with D unresolved. The CDR3 has 15 amino acids. CDR1 SGHRS and CDR2 YFSETQ come from the germline V gene. For the CDR3, the DNA is TGTGCCAGCAGCTTAGAGGGCGGACCTAACTATGGCTACACCTTC. Protein: CASSLEGGPNYGYTF. Supplemented by reference TRBV5-1 and TRBJ1-2, the full variable domain reads KAGVTQTPRYLIKTRGQQVTLSCSPISGHRSVSWYQQTPGQGLQFLFEYFSETQRNKGNFPGRFSGRQFSNSRSEMNVSTLELGDSALYLCASSLEGGPNYGYTFGSGTRLTVV.

This clonotype appeared a few times. The gene calls are TRBV12-3 or TRBV12-4 and TRBJ2-7, with 10 positions matching TRBD1. The CDR3 extends over 15 amino acids. V lost 5 bases and J lost 7; bases outside the gene matches: 11. In DNA form, the CDR3 reads TGTGCCAGCAGTCCCTTAGGACAGGGGGATTGGGAGCAGTACTTC. Residues: CASSPLGQGDWEQYF.

The chain's CDR3 is CASSLLAGGHNEQFF. CDR3 coding DNA: TGTGCCAGCAGTCTCCTAGCGGGGGGACACAATGAGCAGTTCTTC. The genes are TRBV12-3 or TRBV12-4 and TRBJ2-1; the match to TRBD2 covers 11 bases. V shed 5 bases, J shed 5 bases, and the junction held 5 bases outside the gene matches. The CDR3 loop spans 15 amino acids.

This clonotype was detected ten times or more. The rearrangement uses TRBV2 and TRBJ2-3; possible D gene TRBD2, 5 bases. This CDR3 is 15 amino acids long. CDR1 SNHLY and CDR2 FYNNEI come from the germline V gene. Trimming took off 6 bases at V and 4 bases at J, with 17 bases between the two ends. CDR3 nucleotides: TGTGCCAGCAGCCAGGACTTAGCTCCACCAGATACGCAGTATTTT. It encodes CASSQDLAPPDTQYF.

This sequence joins TRBV7-2 and TRBJ2-7; TRBD1 matches 8 bases. CDR3 length: 15 amino acids. Germline CDR1 SGHTA, CDR2 FQGNSA. With V trimmed by 4 bases and J by 2 bases, 7 bases remained unmatched. The CDR3 loop reads CASSSQGAPTYEQYF. In DNA form, the CDR3 reads TGTGCCAGCAGCTCCCAGGGGGCCCCAACCTACGAGCAGTACTTC. The full variable domain, with the rest looked up from reference TRBV7-2 and TRBJ2-7, is GAGVSQSPSNKVTEKGKDVELRCDPISGHTALYWYRQSLGQGLEFLIYFQGNSAPDKSGLPSDRFSAERTGGSVSTLTIQRTQQEDSAVYLCASSSQGAPTYEQYFGPGTRLTVT.

This clonotype was seen more than once but under ten times. V usage is TRBV30 and J usage is TRBJ1-1; D call uncertain. From germline, CDR1 is GTSNPN and CDR2 SVGIG (reference sequence). The V end lost 2 bases, the J end lost 0 bases, and 13 bases lay between the germline ends. The CDR3 loop spans 15 amino acids. The DNA for the CDR3 is TGTGCCTGGAGTCCCAACTGGATCTTGAACACTGAAGCTTTCTTT. Translating it yields CAWSPNWILNTEAFF.